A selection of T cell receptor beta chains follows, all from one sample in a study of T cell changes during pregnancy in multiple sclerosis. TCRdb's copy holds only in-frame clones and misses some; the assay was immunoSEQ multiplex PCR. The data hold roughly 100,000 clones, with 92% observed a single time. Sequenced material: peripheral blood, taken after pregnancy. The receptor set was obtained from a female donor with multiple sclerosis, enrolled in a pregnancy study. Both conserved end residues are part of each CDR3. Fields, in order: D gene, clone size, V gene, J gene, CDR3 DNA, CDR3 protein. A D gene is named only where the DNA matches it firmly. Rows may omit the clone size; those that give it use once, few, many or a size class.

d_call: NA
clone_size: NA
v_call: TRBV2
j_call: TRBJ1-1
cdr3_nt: TGTGCCAGCAGTGAACGGGTGGGAGGGGTAACTGAAGCTTTCTTT
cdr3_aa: CASSERVGGVTEAFF

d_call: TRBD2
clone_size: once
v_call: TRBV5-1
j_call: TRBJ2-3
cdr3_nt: TGCGCCAGCAGCTTGGTAGCGGGAGGCACAGATACGCAGTATTTT
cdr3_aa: CASSLVAGGTDTQYF

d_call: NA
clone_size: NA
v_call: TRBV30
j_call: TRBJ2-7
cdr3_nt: TGTGCCTGGAGTATTAGAACTGCGGGTTATCCCTACGAGCAGTACTTC
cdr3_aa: CAWSIRTAGYPYEQYF

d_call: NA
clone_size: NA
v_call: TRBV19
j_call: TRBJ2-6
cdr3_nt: TGTGCCAGTAGTACCCGGTGGAGCTCTGGGGCCAACGTCCTGACTTTC
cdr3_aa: CASSTRWSSGANVLTF

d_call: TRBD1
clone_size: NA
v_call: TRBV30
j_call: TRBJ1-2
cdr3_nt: TGTGCCTGGAGTGACTACAGGGGGACGAACTATGGCTACACCTTC
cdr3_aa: CAWSDYRGTNYGYTF

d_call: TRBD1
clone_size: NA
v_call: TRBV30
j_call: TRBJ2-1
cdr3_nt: TGTGCCTGGAGTGTCGACAGGGGGCATGAGCAGTTCTTC
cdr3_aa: CAWSVDRGHEQFF

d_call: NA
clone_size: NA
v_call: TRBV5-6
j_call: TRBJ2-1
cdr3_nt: TGTGCCAGCAGCTCCGCCGCCGGGAGCCACTACAATGAGCAGTTCTTC
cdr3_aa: CASSSAAGSHYNEQFF

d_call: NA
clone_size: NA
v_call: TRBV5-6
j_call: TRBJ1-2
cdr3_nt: TGTGCCAGCAGCTTGGTAGGCGGGGTTGGGGATAACTATGGCTACACCTTC
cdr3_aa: CASSLVGGVGDNYGYTF

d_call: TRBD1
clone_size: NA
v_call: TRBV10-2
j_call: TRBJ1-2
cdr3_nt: TGCGCCAGCAGCACCAGGACAGGGGTGGGCTACACCTTC
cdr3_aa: CASSTRTGVGYTF

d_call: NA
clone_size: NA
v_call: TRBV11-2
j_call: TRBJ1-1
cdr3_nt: TGTGCCAGCAGCCCCCACGGGGGAGCCATGAACACTGAAGCTTTCTTT
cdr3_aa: CASSPHGGAMNTEAFF

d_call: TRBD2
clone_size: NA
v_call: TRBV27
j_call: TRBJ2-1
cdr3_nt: TGTGCCAGCAGTTTCGGGACTAGGGCAAATGAGCAGTTCTTC
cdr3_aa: CASSFGTRANEQFF

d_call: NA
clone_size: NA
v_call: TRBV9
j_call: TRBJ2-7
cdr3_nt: TGTGCCAGCAGCGAGCAGGGGAATTTCGCCTACGAGCAGTACTTC
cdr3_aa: CASSEQGNFAYEQYF

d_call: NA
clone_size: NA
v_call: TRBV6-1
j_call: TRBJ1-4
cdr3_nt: TGTGCCGGCCATGGGAGAGATGAAAAACTGTTTTTT
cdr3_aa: CAGHGRDEKLFF

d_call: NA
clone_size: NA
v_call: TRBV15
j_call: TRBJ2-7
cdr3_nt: TGTGCCACCAGCAGAGATTTGAGGAACTACGAGCAGTACTTC
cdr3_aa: CATSRDLRNYEQYF

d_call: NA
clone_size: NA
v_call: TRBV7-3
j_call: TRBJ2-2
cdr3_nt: TGTGCCAGCAGCTTAACGAAAGCTCCCGGGGAGCTGTTTTTT
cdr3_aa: CASSLTKAPGELFF

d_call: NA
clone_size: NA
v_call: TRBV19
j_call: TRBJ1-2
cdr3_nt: TGTGCCAGTACAACAGGGACTAACTATGGCTACACCTTC
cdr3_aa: CASTTGTNYGYTF

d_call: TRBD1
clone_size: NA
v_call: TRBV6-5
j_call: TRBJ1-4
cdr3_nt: TGTGCCAGCAGTACGGGACAGGGGGCTTCTGAAAAACTGTTTTTT
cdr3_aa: CASSTGQGASEKLFF

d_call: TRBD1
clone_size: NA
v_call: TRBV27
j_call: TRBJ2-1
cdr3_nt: TGTGCCAGCAGTTGGGACAGCTCTAGGTCCTACAATGAGCAGTTCTTC
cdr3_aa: CASSWDSSRSYNEQFF

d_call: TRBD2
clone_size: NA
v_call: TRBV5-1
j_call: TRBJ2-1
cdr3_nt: TGCGCCAGCAGCTTACTTGGCGGGAGGGCTAAGTACAATGAGCAGTTCTTC
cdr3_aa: CASSLLGGRAKYNEQFF

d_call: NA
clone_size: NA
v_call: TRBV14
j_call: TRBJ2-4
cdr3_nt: TGTGCCAGCAGCCAAGAACCAGGGTGGGACATTCAGTACTTC
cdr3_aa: CASSQEPGWDIQYF

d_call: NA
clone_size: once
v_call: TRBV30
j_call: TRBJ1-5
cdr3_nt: TGTGCCTGGAGTGAGCGCAGCAATCAGCCCCAGCATTTT
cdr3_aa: CAWSERSNQPQHF

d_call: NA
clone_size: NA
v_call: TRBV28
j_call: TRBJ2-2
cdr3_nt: TGTGCCGTGGGTGCGGGTGAGACCGGGGAGCTGTTTTTT
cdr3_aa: CAVGAGETGELFF

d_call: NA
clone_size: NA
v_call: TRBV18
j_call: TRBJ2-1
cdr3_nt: TGTGCCAGCTCACCACAGGGGTACAATGAGCAGTTCTTC
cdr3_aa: CASSPQGYNEQFF

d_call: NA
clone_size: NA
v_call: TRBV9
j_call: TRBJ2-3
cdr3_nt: TGTGCCAGCAGCGCAGACCTAGGTTTCACAGATACGCAGTATTTT
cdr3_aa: CASSADLGFTDTQYF

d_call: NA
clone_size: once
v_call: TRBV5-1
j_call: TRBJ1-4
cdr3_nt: TGCGCCAGCCGCCGGAGGGGTGGTGAAAAACTGTTTTTT
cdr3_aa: CASRRRGGEKLFF

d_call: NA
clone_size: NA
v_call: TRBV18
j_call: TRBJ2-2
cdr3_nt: TGTGCCAGCTCAGTACTGGACACCGGGGAGCTGTTTTTT
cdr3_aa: CASSVLDTGELFF

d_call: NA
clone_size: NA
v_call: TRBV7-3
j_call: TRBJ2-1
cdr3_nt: TGTGCCAGCAGCCAAGAGGCCCTTCTAGGTGAGCAGTTCTTC
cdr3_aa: CASSQEALLGEQFF

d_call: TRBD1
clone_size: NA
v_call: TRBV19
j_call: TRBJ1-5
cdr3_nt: TGTGCCAGTAGTGGGGGACAGGGTCAGCCCCAGCATTTT
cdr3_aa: CASSGGQGQPQHF

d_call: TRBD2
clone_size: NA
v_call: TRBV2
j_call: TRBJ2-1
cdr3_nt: TGTGCCAGCAAGGTCTCCGGTGGCGGGGGGGCGAATGAGCAGTTCTTC
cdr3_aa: CASKVSGGGGANEQFF

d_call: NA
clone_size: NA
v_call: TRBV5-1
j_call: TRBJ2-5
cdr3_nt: TGCGCCAGCAGCTTGGGTAGCACTCAAGAGACCCAGTACTTC
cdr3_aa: CASSLGSTQETQYF

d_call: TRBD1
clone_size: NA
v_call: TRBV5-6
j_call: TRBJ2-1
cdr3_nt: TGTGCCAGCAGCTCGCCGGGACAGGGGGCCTACAATGAGCAGTTCTTC
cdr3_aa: CASSSPGQGAYNEQFF

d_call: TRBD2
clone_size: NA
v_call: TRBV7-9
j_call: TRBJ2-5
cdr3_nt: TGTGCCAGCAGCCCCTCTAGCGGCAAGCCTCAAGAGACCCAGTACTTC
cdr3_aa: CASSPSSGKPQETQYF

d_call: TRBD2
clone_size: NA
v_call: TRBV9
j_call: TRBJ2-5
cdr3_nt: TGTGCCAGCAGCGTAGCTCGGGCTAGCGGGAGGTCAGAGACCCAGTACTTC
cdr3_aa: CASSVARASGRSETQYF

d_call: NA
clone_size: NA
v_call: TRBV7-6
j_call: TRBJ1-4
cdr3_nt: TGTGCCAGCAGCTTAGAGACCGCCCGGCGGGAAAAACTGTTTTTT
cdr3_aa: CASSLETARREKLFF

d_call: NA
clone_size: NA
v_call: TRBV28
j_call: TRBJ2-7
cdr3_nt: TGTGCCAGCAGTTTTTCCGGGTCGAGCTCCTACGAGCAGTACTTC
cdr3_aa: CASSFSGSSSYEQYF

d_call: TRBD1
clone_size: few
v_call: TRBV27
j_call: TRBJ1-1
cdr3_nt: TGTGCCAGCTTCCCTCGACAGGGGGCTTTCACTGAAGCTTTCTTT
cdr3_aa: CASFPRQGAFTEAFF

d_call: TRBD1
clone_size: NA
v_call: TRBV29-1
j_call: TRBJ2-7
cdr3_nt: TGCAGCGTGGCGGGACAGGGGGCGGGCGAGCAGTACTTC
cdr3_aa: CSVAGQGAGEQYF

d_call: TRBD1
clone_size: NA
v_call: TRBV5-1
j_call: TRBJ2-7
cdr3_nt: TGCGCCAGCGGTCGGACAGGAGGCTACGAGCAGTACTTC
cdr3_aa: CASGRTGGYEQYF

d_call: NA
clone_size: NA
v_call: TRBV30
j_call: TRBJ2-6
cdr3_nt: TGTGCCTGGGGTGAGGGGTCTGCGGGGGCCAACGTCCTGACTTTC
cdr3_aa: CAWGEGSAGANVLTF

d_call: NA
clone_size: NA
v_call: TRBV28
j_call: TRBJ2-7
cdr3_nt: TGTGCCAGCAGTTTTCAGGTTGGATGGGAGCAGTACTTC
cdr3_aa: CASSFQVGWEQYF

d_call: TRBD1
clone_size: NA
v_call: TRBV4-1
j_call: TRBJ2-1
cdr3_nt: TGCGCCAGCAGCCTTACAGGGGTCTCCTACAATGAGCAGTTCTTC
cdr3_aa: CASSLTGVSYNEQFF

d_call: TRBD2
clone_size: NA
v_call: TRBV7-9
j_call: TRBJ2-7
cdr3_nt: TGTGCCAGCAGTGGTAGCGGGGCTGTCTCCTCCTACGAGCAGTACTTC
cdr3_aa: CASSGSGAVSSYEQYF

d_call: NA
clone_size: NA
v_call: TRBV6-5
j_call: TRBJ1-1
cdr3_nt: TGTGCCAGCAGTTACAGAAACTTTGGGGGGAGCACTGAAGCTTTCTTT
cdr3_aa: CASSYRNFGGSTEAFF

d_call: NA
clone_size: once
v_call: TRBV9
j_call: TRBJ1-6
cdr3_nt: TGTGCCAGCAGCGTAGAGCTCCTTTCAGGGCGAAATTCACCCCTCCACTTT
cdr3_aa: CASSVELLSGRNSPLHF